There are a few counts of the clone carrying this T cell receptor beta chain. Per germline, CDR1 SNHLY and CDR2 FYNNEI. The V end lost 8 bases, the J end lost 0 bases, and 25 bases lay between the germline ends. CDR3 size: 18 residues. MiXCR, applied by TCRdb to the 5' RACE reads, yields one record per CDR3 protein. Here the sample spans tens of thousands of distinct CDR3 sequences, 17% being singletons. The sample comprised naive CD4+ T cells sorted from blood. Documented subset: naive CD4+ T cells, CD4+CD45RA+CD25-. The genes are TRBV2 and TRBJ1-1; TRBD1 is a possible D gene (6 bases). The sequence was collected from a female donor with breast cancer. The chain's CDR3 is CASLTSGAGGPMNTEAFF. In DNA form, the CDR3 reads TGTGCCAGCCTCACAAGCGGGGCTGGGGGGCCTATGAACACTGAAGCTTTCTTT.